One sample yielded the 31 T cell receptor beta chains listed below, sequenced in a study of blood T cell repertoires in COVID-19. Profiled with immunoSEQ multiplex PCR; TCRdb holds only in-frame clones, not every one. The table has 80,000 or so clones, roughly 86% seen once. Input material: peripheral blood. These receptors were collected from a woman in her sixties with acute or convalescent COVID-19.

The chain joins TRBV2 to TRBJ1-5, with D unclear. Germline V lookup: CDR1 SNHLY, CDR2 FYNNEI. There are 14 residues in the CDR3. V was clipped by 2 bases and J by 0 bases, with 5 bases between them. The CDR3 loop is CASSETDSNQPQHF. The CDR3 DNA is TGTGCCAGCAGTGAAACAGATAGCAATCAGCCCCAGCATTTT.

V is TRBV7-2 and J is TRBJ1-4, with 7 positions matching TRBD1. The germline V gene encodes CDR1 SGHTA and CDR2 FQGNSA. The CDR3 is 14 amino acids. After removal of 5 bases from V and 8 bases from J, the junction contained 8 bases not matched to a gene. This CDR3 is CASSTGTVREKLFF. Here the CDR3 DNA reads TGTGCCAGCAGCACCGGGACAGTGCGGGAAAAACTGTTTTTT.

V and J are TRBV5-6 and TRBJ1-6; TRBD1 agrees at 10 bases. This CDR3 is 17 amino acids long. Losses at the gene ends were 2 bases for V and 5 bases for J; bases not matched to a gene: 7. Germline-derived CDR1 and CDR2 are SGHDT and YYEEEE. CDR3 DNA: TGTGCCAGCAGCTTACTGTCCGGGACAGGGGATAATTCACCCCTCCACTTT. Translation gives CASSLLSGTGDNSPLHF.

The chain combines TRBV19 with TRBJ1-5; 9 bases align to TRBD1. The CDR3 loop spans 14 amino acids. The germline V gene has CDR1 LNHDA and CDR2 SQIVND (reference sequence). The V gene end was trimmed by 7 bases and the J gene end by 5 bases; junction bases not matched to a gene: 6. The chain's CDR3 is CASTYRQGDQPQHF. The CDR3 DNA is TGTGCCAGTACTTACAGACAGGGGGATCAGCCCCAGCATTTT.

The chain is built from TRBV5-1 and TRBJ2-1; possibly TRBD1 for D (5 bases). V was cut by 0 bases and J by 5 bases, with 9 bases left in between. Germline CDR1 SGHRS, CDR2 YFSETQ. This CDR3 comprises 14 residues. The CDR3 coding sequence is TGCGCCAGCAGCTTGGAGGGGAACGACAATGAGCAGTTCTTC. It encodes CASSLEGNDNEQFF.

The chain combines TRBV2 with TRBJ2-7; no definite D call. The CDR3 is 12 residues long. CDR1 and CDR2 from the germline V gene are SNHLY and FYNNEI. Trimming cost V 2 bases and J 2 bases, with 4 bases left between them. CDR3 sequence reads: CASSERPYEQYF. CDR3 DNA: TGTGCCAGCAGTGAACGTCCCTACGAGCAGTACTTC.

The rearrangement links TRBV28 to TRBJ2-3; 7 bases fit TRBD2. The CDR3 contains 15 residues. Trimming removed 2 bases from V and 2 bases from J; junction bases left unmatched: 4. CDR1 is MDHEN, CDR2 SYDVKM, per germline. The CDR3 loop reads CASSLGGDYTDTQYF. The CDR3 DNA follows: TGTGCCAGCAGTTTAGGAGGGGACTACACAGATACGCAGTATTTT.

This rearrangement joins TRBV19 to TRBJ2-1; possible D gene TRBD1, 6 bases. The CDR3 consists of 13 residues. Germline-derived CDR1 and CDR2 are LNHDA and SQIVND (reference sequence). Trimming pared 4 bases from V and 4 bases from J, leaving 8 bases between. The CDR3 coding sequence is TGTGCCAGTAGTACCCAGGGGTACAATGAGCAGTTCTTC. It specifies CASSTQGYNEQFF.

This rearrangement joins TRBV11-2 to TRBJ2-3; 9 positions agree with TRBD2. V lost 0 bases, J lost 0 bases, and 4 bases stayed unmatched. CDR3 size: 17 residues. The germline CDR1 and CDR2 sequences are SGHAT and FQNNGV. CDR3 nucleotide sequence: TGTGCCAGCAGCTTAGATAGCGGGAGTCCAAGCACAGATACGCAGTATTTT. Translation: CASSLDSGSPSTDTQYF. Full variable domain (rest looked up from reference TRBV11-2 and TRBJ2-3): EAGVAQSPRYKIIEKRQSVAFWCNPISGHATLYWYQQILGQGPKLLIQFQNNGVVDDSQLPKDRFSAERLKGVDSTLKIQPAKLEDSAVYLCASSLDSGSPSTDTQYFGPGTRLTVL.

The chain is built from TRBV28 and TRBJ1-2, with unresolved D. This CDR3 comprises 13 residues. Between the trimmed V and J ends, which lost 7 bases and 8 bases, there was a span of 17 bases. CDR1 MDHEN and CDR2 SYDVKM come from the germline V gene. Written as DNA, the CDR3 is TGTGCCAGCATTACGTCTGGAGCCCCGGGCTACACCTTC. This translates into CASITSGAPGYTF.

The rearrangement joins TRBV7-9 to TRBJ2-3, with 10 bases fitting TRBD1. CDR3 size: 16 residues. J was trimmed by 3 bases and V by 2 bases; bases with no gene match: 5. CDR1 and CDR2 (germline): SEHNR, FQNEAQ (reference sequence). DNA for the CDR3: TGTGCCAGCAGCTTAAGTCCGGGACAGGGGACAGATACGCAGTATTTT. This encodes CASSLSPGQGTDTQYF.

The sample holds one count of this clone. The J gene is TRBJ1-1, the V gene TRBV7-9; TRBD1 agrees at 8 bases. CDR1 is SEHNR, CDR2 FQNEAQ, per germline (reference sequence). Losses at the gene ends were 5 bases for V and 9 bases for J; bases not matched to a gene: 5. This CDR3 is 12 amino acids long. CDR3 in DNA: TGTGCCAGCAGCCATCGGGACAGGCAAGCTTTCTTT. Protein product: CASSHRDRQAFF.

The chain combines TRBV28 with TRBJ1-4; D uncertain. This CDR3 is 15 amino acids long. V was shortened by 6 bases and J by 7 bases, with 18 bases between the two germline ends. CDR1 is MDHEN and CDR2 is SYDVKM in the germline V gene. The CDR3 DNA reads as TGTGCCAGCAGACGCGGACCCCCACGGGGTGAAAAACTGTTTTTT. The encoded protein is CASRRGPPRGEKLFF.

The chain links TRBV5-5 to TRBJ2-7; D might be TRBD2 (5 bases). CDR3 size: 12 residues. The germline V gene encodes CDR1 SGHKS and CDR2 YYEKEE (reference sequence). V was clipped by 5 bases and J by 7 bases, with 13 bases between them. The CDR3 nucleotides read TGTGCCAGCAGTCATGGGTCGGGGGAGCAGTACTTC. As protein: CASSHGSGEQYF.

V is TRBV7-6 and J is TRBJ2-5; D is possibly TRBD1 (5 bases). The CDR3 has 16 amino acids. Germline V gene data show CDR1 as SGHVS and CDR2 as FNYEAQ. The V gene lost 5 bases and the J gene lost 5 bases, with 21 bases spanning the gap. CDR3 loop: CASSKEMGQAGETQYF. In nucleotides, the CDR3 is TGTGCCAGCAGCAAAGAGATGGGGCAGGCTGGGGAGACCCAGTACTTC.

The chain combines TRBV7-8 with TRBJ2-5, with D possibly being TRBD1 (5 bases). V was trimmed by 3 bases and J by 5 bases, leaving 10 bases between them. Looked up from germline, CDR1 is SGHVS and CDR2 is FQNEAQ. This CDR3 comprises 13 residues. CDR3 bases: TGTGCCAGCAGCTTTAGGGGAACCGAGACCCAGTACTTC. This codes for CASSFRGTETQYF.

The rearrangement uses TRBV6-1 and TRBJ2-1; 7 bases match TRBD2. V lost 4 bases to trimming and J lost 0 bases; unmatched junction nucleotides: 6. From germline, CDR1 is MNHNS and CDR2 SASEGT. The CDR3 totals 16 residues. The CDR3 sequence: CASSAERGYSYNEQFF. CDR3 bases: TGTGCCAGCAGTGCGGAGCGGGGTTACTCCTACAATGAGCAGTTCTTC.

The chain couples TRBV7-3 to TRBJ1-3; D call uncertain. V was shortened by 7 bases and J by 0 bases, with 7 bases between the two germline ends. Per the germline V gene, CDR1 is SGHTA and CDR2 is FQGTGA. This CDR3 has 13 residues. This CDR3 is CASIGISGNTIYF. DNA of the CDR3: TGTGCCAGCATCGGGATCTCTGGAAACACCATATATTTT.

CDR3 in DNA: TGTGCCAGCACCGGACAGGGTAACACTGAAGCTTTCTTT. Its protein product is CASTGQGNTEAFF. This chain uses TRBV9 with TRBJ1-1; the match to TRBD1 covers 8 bases. The CDR3 is made up of 13 amino acids. CDR1 and CDR2 from the germline V gene are SGDLS and YYNGEE. J was trimmed by 2 bases and V by 6 bases; bases with no gene match: 3.

This chain joins TRBV11-2 and TRBJ2-2, with TRBD1 as a possible D gene (5 bases). V shed 7 bases and J shed 1 base, with 13 bases lying between them. This CDR3 spans 15 amino acids. Per the germline V gene, CDR1 is SGHAT and CDR2 is FQNNGV. CDR3 sequence: CASTVDSLNTGELFF. The CDR3 bases are TGTGCCAGCACCGTCGACAGCTTGAACACCGGGGAGCTGTTTTTT. Based on the CDR3 plus reference TRBV11-2 and TRBJ2-2, the full variable domain is EAGVAQSPRYKIIEKRQSVAFWCNPISGHATLYWYQQILGQGPKLLIQFQNNGVVDDSQLPKDRFSAERLKGVDSTLKIQPAKLEDSAVYLCASTVDSLNTGELFFGEGSRLTVL.

This CDR3 reads CASSQRGNYGYTF. The CDR3 DNA reads as TGTGCCAGCAGCCAACGGGGGAACTATGGCTACACCTTC. The rearrangement uses TRBV4-2 and TRBJ1-2; D may be TRBD1 (5 bases). From germline, CDR1 is LGHNA and CDR2 YNFKEQ. This CDR3 has 13 amino acids. V gave up 2 bases and J gave up 2 bases, with 6 bases separating them.

This rearrangement joins TRBV14 to TRBJ2-7; possibly TRBD2 for D (6 bases). The CDR3 consists of 15 residues. CDR1 and CDR2 (germline): SGHDN, FVKESK. With 4 bases removed from V and 0 bases from J, the gap between germline ends came to 13 bases. The CDR3 DNA reads TGTGCCAGCAGCCTGGGACTGTTTAGCTCCTACGAGCAGTACTTC. The encoded protein is CASSLGLFSSYEQYF.

This chain uses TRBV6-6 with TRBJ2-5; a possible D gene is TRBD2 (6 bases). V shed 5 bases and J shed 5 bases, with 18 bases lying between them. CDR3 length: 15 residues. The V gene's germline CDR1 is MNHNY and CDR2 SVGAGI (reference sequence). The CDR3 nucleotides are TGTGCCAGCAGTCTACTAGCCGCGGTAGCGGAGACCCAGTACTTC. This sequence encodes CASSLLAAVAETQYF.

This rearrangement joins TRBV6-6 to TRBJ1-2; D ambiguous. Germline V lookup: CDR1 MNHNY, CDR2 SVGAGI (reference sequence). Trimming cost V 1 base and J 6 bases, with 9 bases left between them. CDR3 length: 13 amino acids. The CDR3 DNA reads as TGTGCCAGCAGTTACTTCCAGGAGGATGGCTACACCTTC. This encodes CASSYFQEDGYTF.

This clone was recorded a few times. The gene calls are TRBV28 and TRBJ2-1; 7 positions match TRBD2. This CDR3 spans 12 amino acids. V shed 10 bases and J 8 bases; nucleotides not matched to a gene: 8. Germline V CDR1 and CDR2: MDHEN, SYDVKM. The CDR3 loop is CATTTSYHEQFF. The CDR3 nucleotides are TGTGCCACCACGACTAGCTATCATGAGCAGTTCTTC.

The rearrangement joins TRBV7-5 to TRBJ2-2; the table gives TRBD1 as D, unverified against the DNA. TRBV7-5 is marked as a pseudogene. CDR3 length equals 17 residues. The CDR3 is CVRSRPGLVSNTGELFF. DNA of the CDR3: TGTGTCAGAAGTCGGCCAGGGTTAGTTTCGAACACCGGGGAGCTGTTTTTT.

The rearrangement uses TRBV27 and TRBJ2-1; no clear D. CDR3 size: 13 residues. V lost 3 bases, J lost 5 bases, and 8 bases lay in between. Per the germline V gene, CDR1 is MNHEY and CDR2 is SMNVEV (reference sequence). As DNA, the CDR3 is TGTGCCAGCAGTTTCCCCTTAAACAATGAGCAGTTCTTC. Translation: CASSFPLNNEQFF.

The chain carries TRBV11-2 and TRBJ2-5; D might be TRBD1 (5 bases). Trimming took 2 bases from V and 4 from J, leaving 8 bases between them. The CDR3 length is 13 residues. Germline V CDR1 and CDR2: SGHAT, FQNNGV. This chain's CDR3 is CASSLSRGETQYF. The CDR3 region has the DNA TGTGCCAGCAGCTTAAGTAGGGGAGAGACCCAGTACTTC.

This chain links TRBV19 with TRBJ1-5; 7 nucleotides align to TRBD1. The CDR3 covers 17 residues. Germline lookup yields CDR1 LNHDA and CDR2 SQIVND (reference sequence). V lost 4 bases and J lost 4; bases outside the gene matches: 13. CDR3 sequence (DNA): TGTGCCAGTAGTAGACAGGGTAGGATCGCGGGGAATCAGCCCCAGCATTTT. Encoded protein: CASSRQGRIAGNQPQHF.

This clone was counted between two and nine times. The rearrangement uses TRBV7-9 and TRBJ2-1; weak D call: TRBD1 (6 bases). Germline V gives CDR1 SEHNR, CDR2 FQNEAQ (reference sequence). The CDR3 is 16 residues long. Deletions cut 5 bases from V and 4 bases from J, with 18 bases between. The CDR3 nucleotides read TGTGCCAGCAGCCCCGCGAGGACAGACGTATACAATGAGCAGTTCTTC. The encoded protein is CASSPARTDVYNEQFF.

The sample holds a few counts of this clone. The genes are TRBV5-4 and TRBJ2-7; TRBD1 is a possible D gene (6 bases). Germline CDR1 is SGHNT and CDR2 is YYREEE (reference sequence). This CDR3 spans 13 amino acids. Trimming stripped 1 base from V and 7 bases from J, with 12 bases between. CDR3 sequence: CASSLYGGQEQYF. The CDR3 DNA is TGTGCCAGCAGCTTGTATGGGGGCCAAGAGCAGTACTTC.